Below, one T cell receptor (beta chain) is given with its context. The antigen is unknown. Other nucleotide sequences from this sample produce the same CDR3. Scientists isolated CD4+ T cells after an approximately ten-day culture period ended. It was between March and December 2020 that the person had a SARS-CoV-2 infection confirmed by PCR. The participants, recipients of two vaccine doses, got either BNT162b2 or mRNA-1273. The CDR3 runs to 16 residues. With 4 bases clipped from V and 3 bases from J, the junction kept 11 bases outside the gene matches. CDR1 and CDR2 from the germline V gene are SGHNT and YYREEE (reference sequence). This specimen comes from a study of vaccination effects on CD4 cells after COVID-19. Overall study context: Post-vaccine specimens were collected at a median of 72 days following the second dose.

Sequencing used immunoSEQ multiplex PCR; TCRdb keeps in-frame clones, though not all of them. The table lists about 44,000 clones, less than 85% of them singletons. This TCR was recovered from a human donor who had a prior SARS-CoV-2 infection. Source: CD4+ T cells from PBMCs cultured without peptide, taken after COVID-19 vaccination. This chain uses TRBV5-4 with TRBJ2-3, with 7 positions matching TRBD2. The CDR3 region is CASSPTPGLNTDTQYF. As DNA, the CDR3 is TGTGCCAGCAGCCCCACACCGGGACTAAATACAGATACGCAGTATTTT. The whole variable domain, remainder taken from reference TRBV5-4 and TRBJ2-3, is ETGVTQSPTHLIKTRGQQVTLRCSSQSGHNTVSWYQQALGQGPQFIFQYYREEENGRGNFPPRFSGLQFPNYSSELNVNALELDDSALYLCASSPTPGLNTDTQYFGPGTRLTVL.